This T cell receptor beta chain is drawn from a study of T cells in Graves' hyperthyroidism and ophthalmopathy. Study-level information: Pretreatment peripheral blood was obtained at initial diagnosis.

The TCR beta CDR3 regions underwent amplification using RNA transcripts as the source. The HTBI primer set drove a first-round RT-PCR of the TCR CDR3. TCRdb called the multiplex PCR reads again in MiXCR, with one record for every CDR3 protein. The sample includes over 300,000 distinct CDR3 sequences, 14% of them seen just once. V was trimmed by 8 bases and J by 3 bases, leaving 8 bases between them. This CDR3 region has 12 residues. The germline gives CDR1 SNHLY, CDR2 FYNNEI. Stable disease denoted Graves' hyperthyroidism without ophthalmopathy progression within 18 months. Participants, patients aged 18 to 65, had newly diagnosed hyperthyroidism with a duration under 2 months. Pregnant or lactating patients were excluded, as were those with uncontrolled infection or other autoimmune disease. This clonotype has ten or more counts.

Sequenced input: blood. This TCR was recovered from a woman aged 55-75 years with Graves' hyperthyroidism. The genes are TRBV2 and TRBJ1-5; possibly TRBD1 for D (6 bases). The CDR3 nucleotides read TGTGCCAGCCGGGACACCAATCAGCCCCAGCATTTT. Translating it yields CASRDTNQPQHF.